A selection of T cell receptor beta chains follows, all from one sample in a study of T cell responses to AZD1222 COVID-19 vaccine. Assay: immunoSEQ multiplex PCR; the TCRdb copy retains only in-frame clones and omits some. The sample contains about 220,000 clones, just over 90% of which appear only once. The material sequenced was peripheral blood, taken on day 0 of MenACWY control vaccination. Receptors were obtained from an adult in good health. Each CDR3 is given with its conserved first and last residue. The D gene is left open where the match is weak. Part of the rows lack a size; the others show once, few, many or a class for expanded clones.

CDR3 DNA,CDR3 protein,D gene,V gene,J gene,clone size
TGTGCCTGGAGGCTCCGGGGCTCCTATAATTCACCCCTCCACTTT,CAWRLRGSYNSPLHF,NA,TRBV30,TRBJ1-6,NA
TGTGCCAGCAGTCCCCTCGGGGACAGGGAAGGTCAATCCCAGTACGAGCAGTACTTC,CASSPLGDREGQSQYEQYF,TRBD1,TRBV6-6,TRBJ2-7,NA
TGTGCCAGCAGCTTGAGCCCCGGGACAGGGGTTCAGTTC,CASSLSPGTGVQF,TRBD1,TRBV5-6,TRBJ2-7,few
TGTGCCAGCAGATACCAGGCGGTCGGTCAGCCCCAGCATTTT,CASRYQAVGQPQHF,NA,TRBV28,TRBJ1-5,NA
TGCGCCAGCAGCCCGACGGAGCGGGGGGTTGTCTACGAGCAGTACTTC,CASSPTERGVVYEQYF,TRBD2,TRBV5-1,TRBJ2-7,NA
TGTGCCAGCAGCCCGTTAAACACTGAAGCTTTCTTT,CASSPLNTEAFF,NA,TRBV7-9,TRBJ1-1,few
TGCAGCGTTGAGGGGGTCGGCGATGGCTACACCTTC,CSVEGVGDGYTF,NA,TRBV29-1,TRBJ1-2,NA
TGTGCCAGCAGCCAAGGATCTTCACCCCTCCACTTT,CASSQGSSPLHF,NA,TRBV4-2,TRBJ1-6,NA
TGTGCCAGTAGTATACTGGAGCAGGGCTACTATGGCTACACCTTC,CASSILEQGYYGYTF,NA,TRBV19,TRBJ1-2,NA
TGCAGCGTGAAGGACAGCAGCTCCTACAATGAGCAGTTCTTC,CSVKDSSSYNEQFF,NA,TRBV29-1,TRBJ2-1,NA